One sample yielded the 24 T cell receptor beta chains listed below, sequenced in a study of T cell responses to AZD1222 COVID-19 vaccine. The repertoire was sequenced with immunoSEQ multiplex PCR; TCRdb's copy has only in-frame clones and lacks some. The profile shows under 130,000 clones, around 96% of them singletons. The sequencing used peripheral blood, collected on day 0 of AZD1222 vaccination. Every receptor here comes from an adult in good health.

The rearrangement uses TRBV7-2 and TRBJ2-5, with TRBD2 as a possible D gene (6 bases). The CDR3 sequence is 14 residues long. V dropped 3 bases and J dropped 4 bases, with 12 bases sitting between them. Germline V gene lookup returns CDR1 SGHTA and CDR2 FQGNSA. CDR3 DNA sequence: TGTGCCAGCAGCTTTTATGGGAGGACAGAGACCCAGTACTTC. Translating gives CASSFYGRTETQYF.

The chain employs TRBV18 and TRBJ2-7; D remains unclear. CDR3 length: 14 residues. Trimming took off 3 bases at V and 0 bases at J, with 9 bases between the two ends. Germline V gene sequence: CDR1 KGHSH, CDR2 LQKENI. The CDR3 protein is CASSPPTTSYEQYF. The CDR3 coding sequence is TGTGCCAGCTCACCTCCGACGACCTCCTACGAGCAGTACTTC.

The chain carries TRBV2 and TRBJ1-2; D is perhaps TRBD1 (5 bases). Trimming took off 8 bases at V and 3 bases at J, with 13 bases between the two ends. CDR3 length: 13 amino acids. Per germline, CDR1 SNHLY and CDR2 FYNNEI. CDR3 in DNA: TGTGCCAGCTGGGGTAGAGGGGACTATGGCTACACCTTC. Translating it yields CASWGRGDYGYTF.

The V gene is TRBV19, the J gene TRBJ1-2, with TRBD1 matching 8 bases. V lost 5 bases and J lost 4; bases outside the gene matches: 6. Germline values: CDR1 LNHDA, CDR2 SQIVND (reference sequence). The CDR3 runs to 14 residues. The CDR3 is CASSPRTGSYGYTF. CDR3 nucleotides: TGTGCCAGTAGTCCTCGGACAGGGAGCTATGGCTACACCTTC.

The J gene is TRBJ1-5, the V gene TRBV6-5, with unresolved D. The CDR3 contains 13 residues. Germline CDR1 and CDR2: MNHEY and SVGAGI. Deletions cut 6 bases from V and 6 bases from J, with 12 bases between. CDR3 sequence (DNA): TGTGCCAGCAGGAAGAATAACCGTCAGCCCCAGCATTTT. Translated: CASRKNNRQPQHF.

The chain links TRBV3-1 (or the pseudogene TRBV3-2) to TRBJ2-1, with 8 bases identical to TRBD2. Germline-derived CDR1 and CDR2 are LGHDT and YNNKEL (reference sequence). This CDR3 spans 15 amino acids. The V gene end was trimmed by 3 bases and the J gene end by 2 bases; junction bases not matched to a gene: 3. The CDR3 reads CASSQGLGAYNEQFF. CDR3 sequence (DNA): TGTGCCAGCAGCCAGGGACTAGGGGCCTACAATGAGCAGTTCTTC.

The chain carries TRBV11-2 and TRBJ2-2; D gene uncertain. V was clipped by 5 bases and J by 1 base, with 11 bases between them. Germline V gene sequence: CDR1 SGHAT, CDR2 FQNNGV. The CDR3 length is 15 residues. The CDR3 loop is CASSRVAGNTGELFF. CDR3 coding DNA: TGTGCCAGCAGCCGGGTGGCAGGGAACACCGGGGAGCTGTTTTTT.

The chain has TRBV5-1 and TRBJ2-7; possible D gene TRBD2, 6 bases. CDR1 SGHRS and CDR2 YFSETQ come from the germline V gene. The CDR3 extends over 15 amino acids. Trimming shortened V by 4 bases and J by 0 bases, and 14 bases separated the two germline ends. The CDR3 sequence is CASSPIAESSYEQYF. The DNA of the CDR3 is TGCGCCAGCAGCCCCATAGCGGAGAGCTCCTACGAGCAGTACTTC. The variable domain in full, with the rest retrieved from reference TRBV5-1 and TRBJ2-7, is KAGVTQTPRYLIKTRGQQVTLSCSPISGHRSVSWYQQTPGQGLQFLFEYFSETQRNKGNFPGRFSGRQFSNSRSEMNVSTLELGDSALYLCASSPIAESSYEQYFGPGTRLTVT.

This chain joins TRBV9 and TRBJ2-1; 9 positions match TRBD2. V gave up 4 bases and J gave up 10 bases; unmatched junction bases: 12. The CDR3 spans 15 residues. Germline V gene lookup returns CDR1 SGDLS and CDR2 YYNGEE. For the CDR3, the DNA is TGTGCCAGCAGCATCCGGACTAGCGTGGGGGGCGAGCAGTTCTTC. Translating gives CASSIRTSVGGEQFF.

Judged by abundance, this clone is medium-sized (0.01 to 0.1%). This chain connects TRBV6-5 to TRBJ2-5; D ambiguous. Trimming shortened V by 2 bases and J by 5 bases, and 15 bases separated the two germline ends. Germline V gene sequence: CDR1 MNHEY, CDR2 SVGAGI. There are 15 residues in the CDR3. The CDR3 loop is CASSYTYSLEETQYF. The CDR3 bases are TGTGCCAGCAGTTACACCTATTCATTGGAGGAGACCCAGTACTTC.

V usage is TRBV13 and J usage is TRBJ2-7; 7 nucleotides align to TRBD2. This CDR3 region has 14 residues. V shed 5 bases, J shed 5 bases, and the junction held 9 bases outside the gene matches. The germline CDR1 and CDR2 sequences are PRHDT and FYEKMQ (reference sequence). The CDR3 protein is CASSRTGGGDEQYF. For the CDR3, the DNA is TGTGCCAGCAGCAGGACTGGTGGGGGGGACGAGCAGTACTTC.

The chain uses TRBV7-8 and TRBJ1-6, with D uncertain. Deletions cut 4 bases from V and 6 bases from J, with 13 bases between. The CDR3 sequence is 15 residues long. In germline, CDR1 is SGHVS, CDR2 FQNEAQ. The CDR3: CASSSGVIGNSPLHF. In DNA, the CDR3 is TGTGCCAGCAGCTCCGGGGTGATAGGTAATTCACCCCTCCACTTT.

CDR3 residues: CASSYQQGAYNEKLFF. DNA for the CDR3: TGTGCCAGCAGTTACCAGCAGGGGGCTTACAATGAAAAACTGTTTTTT. This chain connects TRBV13 to TRBJ1-4, with TRBD1 matching 8 bases. Losses at the gene ends were 6 bases for V and 5 bases for J; bases not matched to a gene: 11. This CDR3 region has 16 residues. Germline-derived CDR1 and CDR2 are PRHDT and FYEKMQ (reference sequence).

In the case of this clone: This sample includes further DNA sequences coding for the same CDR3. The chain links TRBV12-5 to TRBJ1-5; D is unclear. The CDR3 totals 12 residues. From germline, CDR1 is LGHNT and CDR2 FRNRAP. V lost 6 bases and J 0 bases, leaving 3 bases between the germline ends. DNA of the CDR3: TGTGCTAGTGGCTATAGCAATCAGCCCCAGCATTTT. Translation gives CASGYSNQPQHF.

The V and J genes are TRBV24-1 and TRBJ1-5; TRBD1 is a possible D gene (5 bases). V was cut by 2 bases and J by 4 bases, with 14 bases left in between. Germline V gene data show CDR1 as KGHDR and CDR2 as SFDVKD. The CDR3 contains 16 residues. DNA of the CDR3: TGTGCCACCAGTGATTATAGCGGGAGGGGAAATCAGCCCCAGCATTTT. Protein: CATSDYSGRGNQPQHF.

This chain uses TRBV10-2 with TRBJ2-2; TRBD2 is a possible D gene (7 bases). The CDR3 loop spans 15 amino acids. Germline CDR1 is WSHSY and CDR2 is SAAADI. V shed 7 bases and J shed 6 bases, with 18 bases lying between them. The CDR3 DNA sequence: TGCGCCAGCATGATCGGGGGGCGAGAGCCCGGGGAGCTGTTTTTT. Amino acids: CASMIGGREPGELFF.

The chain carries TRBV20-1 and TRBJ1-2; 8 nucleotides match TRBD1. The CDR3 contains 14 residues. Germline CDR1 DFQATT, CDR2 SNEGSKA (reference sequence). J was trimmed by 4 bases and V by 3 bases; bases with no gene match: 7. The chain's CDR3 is CSASSQGAFYGYTF. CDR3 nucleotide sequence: TGCAGTGCTAGTAGCCAGGGGGCCTTCTATGGCTACACCTTC.

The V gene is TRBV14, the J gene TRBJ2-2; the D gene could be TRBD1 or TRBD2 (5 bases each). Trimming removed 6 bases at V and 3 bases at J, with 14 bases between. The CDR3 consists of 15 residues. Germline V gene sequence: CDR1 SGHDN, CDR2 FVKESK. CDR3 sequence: CASRGTTVHTGELFF. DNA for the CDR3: TGTGCCAGCAGGGGGACGACAGTTCACACCGGGGAGCTGTTTTTT. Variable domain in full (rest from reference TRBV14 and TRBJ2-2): EAGVTQFPSHSVIEKGQTVTLRCDPISGHDNLYWYRRVMGKEIKFLLHFVKESKQDESGMPNNRFLAERTGGTYSTLKVQPAELEDSGVYFCASRGTTVHTGELFFGEGSRLTVL.

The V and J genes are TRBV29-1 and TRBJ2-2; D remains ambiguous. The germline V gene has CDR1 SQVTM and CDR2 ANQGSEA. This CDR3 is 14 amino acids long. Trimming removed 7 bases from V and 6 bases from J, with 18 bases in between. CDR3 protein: CSAALSSISGELFF. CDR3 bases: TGCAGCGCAGCACTAAGTTCGATCTCCGGGGAGCTGTTTTTT.

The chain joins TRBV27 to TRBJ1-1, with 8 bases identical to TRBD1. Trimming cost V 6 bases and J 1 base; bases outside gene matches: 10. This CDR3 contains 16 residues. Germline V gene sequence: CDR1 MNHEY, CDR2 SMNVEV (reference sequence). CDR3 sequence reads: CASRFSAGGRNTEAFF. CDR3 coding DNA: TGTGCCAGCAGATTCTCGGCAGGGGGCAGGAACACTGAAGCTTTCTTT.

The CDR3 nucleotides read TGTGCCAGCAGCACCGTCCCTGAGGGCGCTGAAGCTTTCTTT. This translates into CASSTVPEGAEAFF. The V gene is TRBV7-9, the J gene TRBJ1-1, with D unclear. V gave up 5 bases and J gave up 6 bases, with 16 bases separating them. CDR3 size: 14 residues. Germline CDR1 SEHNR, CDR2 FQNEAQ (reference sequence).

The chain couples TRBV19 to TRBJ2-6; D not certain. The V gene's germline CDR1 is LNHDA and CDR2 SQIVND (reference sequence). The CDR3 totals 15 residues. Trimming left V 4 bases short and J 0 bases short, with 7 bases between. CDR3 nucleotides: TGTGCCAGTAGTAAAAAAGGCTCTGGGGCCAACGTCCTGACTTTC. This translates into CASSKKGSGANVLTF.

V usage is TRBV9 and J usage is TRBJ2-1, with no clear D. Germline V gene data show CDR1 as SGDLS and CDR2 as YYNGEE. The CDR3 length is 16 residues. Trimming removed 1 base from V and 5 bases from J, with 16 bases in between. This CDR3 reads CASSVCPSQFNNEQFF. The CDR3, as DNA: TGTGCCAGCAGCGTATGTCCGTCCCAATTTAACAATGAGCAGTTCTTC.

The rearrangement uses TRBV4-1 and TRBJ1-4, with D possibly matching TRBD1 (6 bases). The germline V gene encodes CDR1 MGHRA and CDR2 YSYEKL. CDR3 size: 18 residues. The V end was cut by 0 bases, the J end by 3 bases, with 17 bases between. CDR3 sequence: CASSQERGRGESNEKLFF. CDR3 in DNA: TGCGCCAGCAGCCAAGAAAGGGGTAGGGGGGAATCTAATGAAAAACTGTTTTTT.